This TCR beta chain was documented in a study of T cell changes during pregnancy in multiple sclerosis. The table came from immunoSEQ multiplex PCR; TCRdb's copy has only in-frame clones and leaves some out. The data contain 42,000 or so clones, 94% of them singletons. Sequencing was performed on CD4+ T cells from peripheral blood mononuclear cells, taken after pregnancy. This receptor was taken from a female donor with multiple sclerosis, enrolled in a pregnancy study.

CDR3 DNA sequence: TGTGCCAGTCTCCGGGACAGGGCTGGAAACACCATATATTTT. Amino acid sequence: CASLRDRAGNTIYF. The chain carries TRBV13 and TRBJ1-3, with 9 positions matching TRBD1. CDR3 length: 14 residues. The germline V gene encodes CDR1 PRHDT and CDR2 FYEKMQ (reference sequence). V shed 9 bases, J shed 2 bases, and the junction held 5 bases outside the gene matches.